What follows describes a single T cell receptor beta chain. The sample belongs to a study of blood T cell repertoires in COVID-19. Study as a whole: Donors in the United States, Italy and Spain gave samples during acute or convalescent COVID-19. T cells, B-cell-depleted T cells, or PBMCs provided the cDNA or gDNA that served as material.

Sequenced by immunoSEQ multiplex PCR; TCRdb stores in-frame clones only, minus some. The profile covers some 520,000 clones, with 89% appearing a single time and around 0.92% taken by the ten largest. Patients of the Seattle cohort, enrolled during active infection, were followed longitudinally. The ends were cut back, 5 bases at V and 4 bases at J, with 10 bases in the middle. CDR3 size: 13 residues. CDR1 and CDR2 from the germline V gene are SGHNT and YENEEA. The sequence came from a man between 18 and 29 years old with COVID-19, enrolled during active disease. The V call is TRBV11-3, the J call TRBJ2-3, with D perhaps TRBD2 (6 bases). Sequenced material: peripheral blood. CDR3 bases: TGTGCCAGCAGCCCATGGAGGGCAGATACGCAGTATTTT. Its protein product is CASSPWRADTQYF.